This T cell receptor beta chain was obtained from a study of cytomegalovirus exposure and HLA in healthy donors. Study-level information: Early released data had tens of millions of unique TCRs, all coming from HLA-typed donors. The study, taken as a whole, reports: Upon later analysis, HLA-associated TCR beta chains proved more clonally expanded than other, equally common chains. Earlier analysis yielded a pattern in which most TCR beta V segments were productive about 87% or about 30% of the time.

The study ran its PCR with 60 Vbeta and 13 Jbeta primers. Data came from immunoSEQ multiplex PCR; TCRdb stores just in-frame clones and leaves some out. The table lists tens of thousands of clones. Per the germline V gene, CDR1 is SGHTA and CDR2 is FQGNSA. Trimming took 1 base from V and 7 from J, leaving 17 bases between them. This CDR3 has 16 amino acids. With regard to this clone: Its antigen is still unknown.

The sequence derives from a male donor in good health and CMV-seronegative. The chain employs TRBV7-2 and TRBJ2-1; possibly TRBD2 for D (6 bases). The material sequenced was PBMCs. The CDR3 bases are TGTGCCAGCAGCTTAGGCGGGGACGGATTAGGGAATGAGCAGTTCTTC. Encoded protein: CASSLGGDGLGNEQFF.